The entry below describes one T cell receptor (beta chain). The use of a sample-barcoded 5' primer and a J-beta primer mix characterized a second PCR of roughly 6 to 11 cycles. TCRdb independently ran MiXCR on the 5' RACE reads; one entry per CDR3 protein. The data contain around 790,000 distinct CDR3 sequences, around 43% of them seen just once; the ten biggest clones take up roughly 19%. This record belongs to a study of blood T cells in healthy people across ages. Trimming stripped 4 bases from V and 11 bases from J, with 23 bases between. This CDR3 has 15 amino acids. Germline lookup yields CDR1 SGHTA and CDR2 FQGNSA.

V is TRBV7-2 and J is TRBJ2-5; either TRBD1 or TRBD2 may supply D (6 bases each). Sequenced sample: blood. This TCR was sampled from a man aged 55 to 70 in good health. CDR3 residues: CASSYGIRDGGQQYF. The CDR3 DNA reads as TGTGCCAGCAGCTATGGGATTCGTGACGGGGGCCAGCAGTACTTC.